Listed here are 9 T cell receptor beta chains from one sample, sequenced in a study of shared clonotypes between healthy human individuals. Here immunoSEQ multiplex PCR was the method, and the copy in TCRdb shows in-frame clones only, minus some. The table lists approximately 740,000 clones, around 72% of them singletons. Sequencing was carried out using memory CD4+ T cells sorted from blood. Regarding subset: CD45RA-negative fraction. These receptors originate from a woman in her twenties or thirties in good health.

The chain has TRBV7-9 and TRBJ2-5, with 8 bases lining up with TRBD1. Germline trimming cut 5 bases from V and 5 bases from J; bases unmatched to any gene: 7. Germline V gene lookup returns CDR1 SEHNR and CDR2 FQNEAQ (reference sequence). This CDR3 is built from 14 residues. CDR3 DNA sequence: TGTGCCAGCAGCCATGACAGGGGATGGGAGACCCAGTACTTC. Its protein product is CASSHDRGWETQYF.

V is TRBV7-8 and J is TRBJ1-5, with a weak D call TRBD1 (5 bases). Germline CDR1 is SGHVS and CDR2 is FQNEAQ. The germline V and J ends were trimmed by 5 bases and 0 bases, with 14 bases remaining between them. The CDR3 covers 16 residues. The CDR3 nucleotides read TGTGCCAGCAGCCAAGGGACCTACGCTAGCAATCAGCCCCAGCATTTT. It yields the protein CASSQGTYASNQPQHF.

This clone has just a few counts. The chain couples TRBV11-2 to TRBJ2-7, with TRBD1 matching over 7 bases. Germline CDR1 reads SGHAT; CDR2 reads FQNNGV. CDR3 length equals 15 residues. V lost 5 bases to trimming and J lost 2 bases; unmatched junction nucleotides: 9. In DNA, the CDR3 is TGTGCCAGCAGCCCAGACAGGGTACGGACCTACGAGCAGTACTTC. Its translation is CASSPDRVRTYEQYF. The entire variable domain, with the rest obtained from reference TRBV11-2 and TRBJ2-7, is as follows: EAGVAQSPRYKIIEKRQSVAFWCNPISGHATLYWYQQILGQGPKLLIQFQNNGVVDDSQLPKDRFSAERLKGVDSTLKIQPAKLEDSAVYLCASSPDRVRTYEQYFGPGTRLTVT.

This clone was detected many times. The rearrangement uses TRBV30 and TRBJ2-4; D is perhaps TRBD2 (6 bases). V was shortened by 0 bases and J by 6 bases, with 9 bases between the two germline ends. There are 13 residues in the CDR3. Germline V gene sequence: CDR1 GTSNPN, CDR2 SVGIG (reference sequence). The CDR3 region has the DNA TGTGCCTGGAGTGTCTACGGGAGAAACATTCAGTACTTC. Its translation: CAWSVYGRNIQYF.

The DNA for the CDR3 is TGCGCCAGCTCCACCGGGGGAGTCCAGTTCGGGCAGTACTTC. It yields the protein CASSTGGVQFGQYF. The chain has TRBV4-1 and TRBJ2-7; D may be TRBD2 (6 bases). V was trimmed by 8 bases and J by 9 bases, leaving 23 bases between them. Germline-derived CDR1 and CDR2 are MGHRA and YSYEKL. The CDR3 extends over 14 amino acids.

The V and J genes are TRBV7-6 and TRBJ2-5; 8 bases line up with TRBD1. Trimming cost V 6 bases and J 6 bases; bases outside gene matches: 12. CDR3 length: 15 residues. CDR1 is SGHVS, CDR2 FNYEAQ, per germline. CDR3 protein: CASSPHFTGGKTQYF. Here the CDR3 DNA reads TGTGCCAGCAGTCCTCATTTTACAGGGGGAAAGACCCAGTACTTC.

In its sample, this clone was seen a few times. The chain uses TRBV6-5 and TRBJ2-1, with 8 bases lining up with TRBD2. V trimming: 2 bases; J trimming: 6 bases; junction bases outside the gene matches: 9. Germline V gene data show CDR1 as MNHEY and CDR2 as SVGAGI. The CDR3 runs 16 residues. For the CDR3, the DNA is TGTGCCAGCAGTTACACGAGCGGGAGTTCACCCAATGAGCAGTTCTTC. Translating it yields CASSYTSGSSPNEQFF.

This clone has only one observation. The CDR3 nucleotides are TGTGCCAGCAGTTTATGGAGGGGCACAGATACGCAGTATTTT. Encoded protein: CASSLWRGTDTQYF. The rearrangement joins TRBV27 to TRBJ2-3; D possibly corresponds to TRBD2 (6 bases). The V gene lost 1 base and the J gene lost 1 base, with 6 bases spanning the gap. Germline CDR1 MNHEY, CDR2 SMNVEV (reference sequence). CDR3 length: 14 amino acids.

The chain is built from TRBV2 and TRBJ2-5, with D possibly TRBD2 on 7 matching bases. V dropped 8 bases and J dropped 5 bases, with 15 bases sitting between them. The CDR3 loop spans 13 amino acids. Germline V lookup: CDR1 SNHLY, CDR2 FYNNEI. In DNA, the CDR3 is TGTGCCAGCCGACCAGGGGAGGGGGAGACCCAGTACTTC. It translates to CASRPGEGETQYF.